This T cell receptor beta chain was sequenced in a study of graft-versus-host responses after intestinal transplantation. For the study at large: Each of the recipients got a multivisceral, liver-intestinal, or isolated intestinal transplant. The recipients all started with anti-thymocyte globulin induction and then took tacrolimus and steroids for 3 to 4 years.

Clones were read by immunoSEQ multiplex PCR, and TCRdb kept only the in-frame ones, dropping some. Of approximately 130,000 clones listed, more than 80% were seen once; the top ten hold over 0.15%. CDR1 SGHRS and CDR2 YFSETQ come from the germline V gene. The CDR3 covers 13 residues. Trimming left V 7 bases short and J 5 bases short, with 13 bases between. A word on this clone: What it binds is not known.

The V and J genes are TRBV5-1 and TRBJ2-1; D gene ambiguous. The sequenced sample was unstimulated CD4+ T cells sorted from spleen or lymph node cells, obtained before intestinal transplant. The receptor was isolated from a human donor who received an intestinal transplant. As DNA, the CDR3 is TGCGCCAGCCGCCGGGTAATAGACAATGAGCAGTTCTTC. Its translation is CASRRVIDNEQFF.